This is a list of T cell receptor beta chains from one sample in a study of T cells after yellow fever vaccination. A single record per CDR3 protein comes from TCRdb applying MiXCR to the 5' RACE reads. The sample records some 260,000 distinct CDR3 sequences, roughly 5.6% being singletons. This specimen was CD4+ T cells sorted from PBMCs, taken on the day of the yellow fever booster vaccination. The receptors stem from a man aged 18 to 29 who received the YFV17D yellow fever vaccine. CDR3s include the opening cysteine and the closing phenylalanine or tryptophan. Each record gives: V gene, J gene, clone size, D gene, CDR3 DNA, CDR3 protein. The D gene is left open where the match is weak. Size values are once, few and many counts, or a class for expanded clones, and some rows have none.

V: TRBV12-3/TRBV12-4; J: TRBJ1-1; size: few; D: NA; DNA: TGTGCCAGCAGTAGTCCGTGGGAGAGCACTGAAGCTTTCTTT; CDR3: CASSSPWESTEAFF
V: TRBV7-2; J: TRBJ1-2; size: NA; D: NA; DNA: TGTGCCAGCCAAGAAACAACGGGTGGGGGCTACACCTTC; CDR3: CASQETTGGGYTF
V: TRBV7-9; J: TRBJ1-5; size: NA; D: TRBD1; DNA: TGTGCCAGCAGCCATGACAGGGCGCTGCCCCAGCATTTT; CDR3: CASSHDRALPQHF
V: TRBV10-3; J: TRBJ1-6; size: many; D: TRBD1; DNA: TGTGCCATCAGTCTGGACAGGGGCGGTTCACCCCTCCACTTT; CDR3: CAISLDRGGSPLHF
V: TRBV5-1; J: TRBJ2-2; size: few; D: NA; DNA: TGCGCCAGCAGCCCCCCGGGGACGGCGTACACCGGGGAGCTGTTTTTT; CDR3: CASSPPGTAYTGELFF
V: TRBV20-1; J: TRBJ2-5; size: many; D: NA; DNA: TGCAGTGCCATAAGTCAGAGGGAGACCCAGTACTTC; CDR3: CSAISQRETQYF
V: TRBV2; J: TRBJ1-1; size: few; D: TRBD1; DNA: TGTGCCAGCAGAACAGGGGGGGATGAAGCTTTCTTT; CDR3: CASRTGGDEAFF
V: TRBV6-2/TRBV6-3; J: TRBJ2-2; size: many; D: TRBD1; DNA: TGTGCCAGCAGCTATAATCCTATCCGGGACAGCACCGGGGAGCTGTTTTTT; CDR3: CASSYNPIRDSTGELFF
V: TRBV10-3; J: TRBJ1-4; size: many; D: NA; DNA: TGTGCCATCAGTGAGTTCCCGGACGGTGAAAAACTGTTTTTT; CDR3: CAISEFPDGEKLFF
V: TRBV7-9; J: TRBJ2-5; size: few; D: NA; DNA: TGTGCCAGCAGTTTTGGGTGGGAAACCCAGTACTTC; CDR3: CASSFGWETQYF
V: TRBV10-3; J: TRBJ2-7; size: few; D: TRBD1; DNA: TGTGCCACCCTCGAGGGACAGGGACCCTACGAGCAGTACTTC; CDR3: CATLEGQGPYEQYF
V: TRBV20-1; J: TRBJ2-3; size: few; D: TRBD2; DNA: TGCAGTGCTAGAACTAGCGTCCCAGATACGCAGTATTTT; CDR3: CSARTSVPDTQYF
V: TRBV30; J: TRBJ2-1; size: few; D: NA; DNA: TGTGCCTGGAGGGGACTCGGGCGGAGCTCCTACAATGAGCAGTTCTTC; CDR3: CAWRGLGRSSYNEQFF
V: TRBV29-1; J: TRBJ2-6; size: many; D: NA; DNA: TGCAGCGTTGCATTGGGCTGGGGGAACTCTGGGGCCAACGTCCTGACTTTC; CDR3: CSVALGWGNSGANVLTF
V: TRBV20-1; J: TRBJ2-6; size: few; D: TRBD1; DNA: TGCAGTGCGTTTACAGGGGCCTCTGGGGCCAACGTCCTGACTTTC; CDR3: CSAFTGASGANVLTF
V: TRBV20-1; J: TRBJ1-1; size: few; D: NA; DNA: TGCAGTGCTAGACAGGGTATGAACACTGAAGCTTTCTTT; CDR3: CSARQGMNTEAFF
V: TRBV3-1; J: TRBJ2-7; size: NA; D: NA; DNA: TGTGCCAGCAGCCGTCGCGGTACCTACGAGCAGTACTTC; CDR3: CASSRRGTYEQYF
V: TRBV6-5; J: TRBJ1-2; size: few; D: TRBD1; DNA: TGTGCCAGCAGACGGACAGGGGGCACCTATGGCTACACCTTC; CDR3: CASRRTGGTYGYTF
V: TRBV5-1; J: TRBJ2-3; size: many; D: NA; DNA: TGCGCCAGCAGCCCGGACGACGGGGAAGATACGCAGTATTTT; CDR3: CASSPDDGEDTQYF
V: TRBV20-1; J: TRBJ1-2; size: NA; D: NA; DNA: TGCAGTGCTAGTCTGGCAGTAAGCTATGGCTACACCTTC; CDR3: CSASLAVSYGYTF
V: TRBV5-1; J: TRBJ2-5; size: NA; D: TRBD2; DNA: TGCGCCAGCAGCTTGGCCGTCAGGCCTAGCGGGGGGGAAGAGACCCAGTACTTC; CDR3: CASSLAVRPSGGEETQYF
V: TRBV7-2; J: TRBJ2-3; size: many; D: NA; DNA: TGTGCCAGCAGGCCCCCAGGGGCGATAGATACGCAGTATTTT; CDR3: CASRPPGAIDTQYF
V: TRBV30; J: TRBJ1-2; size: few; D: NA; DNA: TGTGCCTGGAGCCGGGATATCAAAGGCTACACCTTC; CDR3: CAWSRDIKGYTF